This passage covers 18 T cell receptor beta chains from one sample sequenced in a study of glioma-infiltrating T cells after dendritic cell vaccination. The method was immunoSEQ multiplex PCR; TCRdb's version includes in-frame clones alone and lacks a portion of them. The data show 100,000 or so clones, approximately 84% seen once. The specimen comprised blood, sampled before dendritic cell vaccination. These receptors all stem from a human donor with glioblastoma.

This clone is a singleton in its sample. The V and J genes are TRBV2 and TRBJ2-2; TRBD1 might be the D (5 bases). The germline V gene encodes CDR1 SNHLY and CDR2 FYNNEI. The length of the CDR3 is 15 residues. V gave up 6 bases and J gave up 0 bases, with 11 bases separating them. Here the CDR3 DNA reads TGTGCCAGCAGGGCGACAGATTCGAACACCGGGGAGCTGTTTTTT. Translation: CASRATDSNTGELFF.

The chain carries TRBV6-5 and TRBJ2-7; 8 nucleotides line up with TRBD2. The CDR3 is made up of 15 amino acids. Germline assignment: CDR1 MNHEY and CDR2 SVGAGI. V shed 6 bases, J shed 0 bases, and the junction held 7 bases outside the gene matches. As DNA, the CDR3 is TGTGCCAGCAGCCAACTAGCGGCTGGCTCCTACGAGCAGTACTTC. Translation gives CASSQLAAGSYEQYF.

The rearrangement joins TRBV19 to TRBJ2-5; 7 bases map to TRBD2. Germline V gives CDR1 LNHDA, CDR2 SQIVND (reference sequence). The CDR3 is 12 amino acids. Trimming took 6 bases from V and 4 from J; bases not matched to a gene: 2. CDR3 sequence: CASRSGGETQYF. The CDR3 nucleotides read TGTGCCAGTAGATCGGGGGGAGAGACCCAGTACTTC.

In its sample, this clone was seen a few times. The chain recombines TRBV29-1 with TRBJ2-3; TRBD2 is a possible D gene (6 bases). CDR1 SQVTM and CDR2 ANQGSEA come from the germline V gene. This CDR3 is 14 amino acids long. V lost 5 bases and J 7 bases, leaving 19 bases between the germline ends. For the CDR3, the DNA is TGCAGCGTTCCTGGGGCAGGAGGGCTCAATACGCAGTATTTT. Translation gives CSVPGAGGLNTQYF.

This clone was counted a few times. The rearrangement joins TRBV5-6 to TRBJ2-7, with D perhaps matching TRBD2 (5 bases). Germline CDR1 reads SGHDT; CDR2 reads YYEEEE. V gave up 0 bases and J gave up 4 bases, with 8 bases separating them. CDR3 length: 13 amino acids. CDR3 DNA: TGTGCCAGCAGCTTGGGGACTCCGTACGAGCAGTACTTC. This translates into CASSLGTPYEQYF.

This chain uses TRBV9 with TRBJ2-3, with TRBD2 matching over 14 bases. After removal of 4 bases from V and 1 base from J, the junction contained 5 bases not matched to a gene. The CDR3 consists of 17 residues. Germline CDR1 and CDR2: SGDLS and YYNGEE. The CDR3 nucleotides read TGTGCCAGCAGCCCTCGGACTAGCGGGGGGCGCACAGATACGCAGTATTTT. It encodes CASSPRTSGGRTDTQYF. Combining the CDR3 with reference TRBV9 and TRBJ2-3 gives the whole variable domain DSGVTQTPKHLITATGQRVTLRCSPRSGDLSVYWYQQSLDQGLQFLIQYYNGEERAKGNILERFSAQQFPDLHSELNLSSLELGDSALYFCASSPRTSGGRTDTQYFGPGTRLTVL.

The CDR3 loop is CASSEDRGLWLEQYF. As DNA, the CDR3 is TGTGCCAGCAGTGAAGATAGGGGACTTTGGCTGGAGCAGTACTTC. The J gene is TRBJ2-7, the V gene TRBV6-1; D may be TRBD2 (6 bases). Germline V CDR1 and CDR2: MNHNS, SASEGT. This CDR3 comprises 15 residues. Between the trimmed V and J ends, which lost 1 base and 7 bases, there was a span of 17 bases.

The chain employs TRBV9 and TRBJ1-2, with D uncertain. The CDR3 has 12 amino acids. Germline CDR1 is SGDLS and CDR2 is YYNGEE. Trimming cost V 3 bases and J 1 base, with 4 bases left between them. CDR3 DNA sequence: TGTGCCAGCAGCGCCATTAACTATGGCTACACCTTC. It codes for CASSAINYGYTF.

V usage is TRBV20-1 and J usage is TRBJ2-5; the D is unclear. Gene TRBJ2-7 matches the end of the DNA better, so the J call may be wrong. Per germline, CDR1 DFQATT and CDR2 SNEGSKA (reference sequence). The CDR3 is 11 amino acids. The CDR3 region is CSGLLKNEQYF. The CDR3 DNA follows: TGCAGTGGACTTTTAAAGAACGAGCAGTACTTC.

The chain recombines TRBV4-3 with TRBJ1-2; 8 bases agree with TRBD1. The germline V gene encodes CDR1 LGHNA and CDR2 YSLEER. The CDR3 has 16 amino acids. J gave up 2 bases and V 0 bases, and 5 bases lay outside the gene matches. CDR3 region: CASSQESAGGNYGYTF. The CDR3 DNA is TGCGCCAGCAGCCAAGAATCGGCAGGGGGCAACTATGGCTACACCTTC.

V is TRBV29-1 and J is TRBJ2-2, with D unresolved. The V gene's germline CDR1 is SQVTM and CDR2 ANQGSEA. V was pared by 3 bases and J by 6 bases, with 14 bases between. CDR3 length equals 14 residues. The CDR3 nucleotides are TGCAGCGTTGATCCCAATACCGGTTCCGGGGAGCTGTTTTTT. Protein sequence: CSVDPNTGSGELFF.

V gene TRBV2 combines with J gene TRBJ2-3, with D tentatively TRBD1 (5 bases). CDR3 size: 14 residues. Trimming took off 3 bases at V and 2 bases at J, with 9 bases between the two ends. Germline V CDR1 and CDR2: SNHLY, FYNNEI. This chain's CDR3 is CASSEWTNTDTQYF. In DNA form, the CDR3 reads TGTGCCAGCAGTGAGTGGACAAACACAGATACGCAGTATTTT.

The chain is built from TRBV28 and TRBJ1-1, with D perhaps matching TRBD1 (5 bases). This CDR3 comprises 13 residues. Trimming cost V 2 bases and J 7 bases, with 11 bases left between them. Germline CDR1 is MDHEN and CDR2 is SYDVKM. CDR3 sequence (DNA): TGTGCCAGCAGTTTAATGCAGGGCTATGAAGCTTTCTTT. Amino acids: CASSLMQGYEAFF.

This sequence joins TRBV5-1 and TRBJ2-3; D ambiguous. There are 13 residues in the CDR3. CDR1 is SGHRS, CDR2 YFSETQ, per germline. Trimming shortened V by 1 base and J by 2 bases, and 5 bases separated the two germline ends. The CDR3 protein is CASSLLTTDTQYF. Here the CDR3 DNA reads TGCGCCAGCAGCTTGCTAACCACAGATACGCAGTATTTT.

This sequence joins TRBV9 and TRBJ2-3; weak D call: TRBD1 (5 bases). From germline, CDR1 is SGDLS and CDR2 YYNGEE. The germline V and J ends were trimmed by 1 base and 0 bases, with 12 bases remaining between them. This CDR3 has 16 residues. The CDR3: CASSVSRVPSTDTQYF. Written as DNA, the CDR3 is TGTGCCAGCAGCGTAAGCAGGGTCCCTAGCACAGATACGCAGTATTTT.

The chain uses TRBV9 and TRBJ2-5, with TRBD2 identical over 9 bases. The CDR3 has 20 residues. The germline CDR1 and CDR2 sequences are SGDLS and YYNGEE. Trimming cost V 3 bases and J 5 bases; bases outside gene matches: 23. The CDR3: CASSAPVPGSGGKDLETQYF. DNA of the CDR3: TGTGCCAGCAGCGCCCCCGTACCGGGTAGCGGGGGAAAAGATCTGGAGACCCAGTACTTC.

This chain links TRBV6-6 with TRBJ1-5; the D gene is possibly TRBD1 (5 bases). Looked up from germline, CDR1 is MNHNY and CDR2 is SVGAGI (reference sequence). The CDR3 is 14 residues long. Trimming took 6 bases from V and 7 from J, leaving 16 bases between them. CDR3 residues: CASRSDTSIQPQHF. The CDR3 coding sequence is TGTGCCAGCAGATCGGACACCTCGATACAGCCCCAGCATTTT.

This clone has just one count. The chain links TRBV15 to TRBJ2-2, with 11 bases fitting TRBD2. Trimming cost V 6 bases and J 8 bases; bases outside gene matches: 8. Germline-derived CDR1 and CDR2 are LNHNV and YYDKDF (reference sequence). There are 15 residues in the CDR3. Written as DNA, the CDR3 is TGTGCCACCAGTATAGGGACTAGCGGAGGGGGGGAGCTGTTTTTT. Translated: CATSIGTSGGGELFF.